The 16 T cell receptor beta chains given below trace back to one sample, sequenced in a study of lymphopenia after photon versus proton radiotherapy. The table came from immunoSEQ multiplex PCR; TCRdb's copy has only in-frame clones and leaves some out. The table shows approximately 22,000 clones, with 85% occurring only once. The specimen was peripheral blood, collected from a patient treated with photon-based radiotherapy. The origin of the receptors is a man in his 60s with pancreatic cancer.

The V and J genes are TRBV7-2 and TRBJ1-2; D is unresolved. Germline-derived CDR1 and CDR2 are SGHTA and FQGNSA. With 5 bases removed from V and 2 bases from J, the gap between germline ends came to 3 bases. The CDR3 length is 11 residues. The CDR3 sequence: CASSINYGYTF. The DNA for the CDR3 is TGTGCCAGCAGCATAAACTATGGCTACACCTTC.

In its sample, this clone was seen once. The gene calls are TRBV11-2 and TRBJ1-1; TRBD1 aligns across 7 bases. The V gene's germline CDR1 is SGHAT and CDR2 FQNNGV. V was pared by 5 bases and J by 5 bases, with 8 bases of the junction left unmatched. The CDR3 is made up of 14 amino acids. The CDR3 DNA reads TGTGCCAGCAGCAAAGGGACAGTCGGGACTGAAGCTTTCTTT. Translated, it gives CASSKGTVGTEAFF.

V is TRBV6-1 and J is TRBJ1-5, with TRBD1 matching 8 bases. V dropped 9 bases and J dropped 3; count of bases not matched to a gene: 4. The length of the CDR3 is 13 residues. Germline CDR1 and CDR2: MNHNS and SASEGT. This CDR3 reads CASGQGNNQPQHF. The CDR3 bases are TGTGCCAGTGGACAGGGAAACAATCAGCCCCAGCATTTT.

The chain is built from TRBV28 and TRBJ1-4, with 7 bases that match TRBD1. The CDR3 sequence is 16 residues long. Germline-derived CDR1 and CDR2 are MDHEN and SYDVKM. V shed 8 bases and J 7 bases; nucleotides not matched to a gene: 16. The CDR3 bases are TGTGCCAGCGGAATACTTAGGGGGCGCGGAAGTGAAAAACTGTTTTTT. Amino acids: CASGILRGRGSEKLFF.

The rearrangement joins TRBV6-1 to TRBJ2-5, with a possible D match to TRBD1 (5 bases). This CDR3 has 15 amino acids. Trimming removed 4 bases from V and 5 bases from J, with 17 bases in between. Germline V gene sequence: CDR1 MNHNS, CDR2 SASEGT. This chain's CDR3 is CASSGPQGYWETQYF. DNA for the CDR3: TGTGCCAGCAGTGGACCCCAGGGTTACTGGGAGACCCAGTACTTC.

V usage is TRBV18 and J usage is TRBJ2-7; D is possibly TRBD1 (6 bases). Looked up from germline, CDR1 is KGHSH and CDR2 is LQKENI. V was trimmed by 6 bases and J by 5 bases, leaving 20 bases between them. The CDR3 spans 15 residues. CDR3 amino acids: CASSPDRIQGNEQYF. The CDR3 coding sequence is TGTGCCAGCTCTCCAGACAGGATCCAGGGAAACGAGCAGTACTTC.

V is TRBV6-5 and J is TRBJ2-1; 9 bases map to TRBD2. Germline V gene sequence: CDR1 MNHEY, CDR2 SVGAGI. V shed 5 bases, J shed 8 bases, and the junction held 7 bases outside the gene matches. The CDR3 is 14 amino acids. CDR3 amino acids: CASSISGGVYEQFF. The CDR3 nucleotides read TGTGCCAGCAGTATTAGCGGGGGAGTCTATGAGCAGTTCTTC.

The gene calls are TRBV30 and TRBJ2-5; either TRBD1 or TRBD2 may fit D (8 bases each). Trimming shortened V by 0 bases and J by 6 bases, and 23 bases separated the two germline ends. The V gene's germline CDR1 is GTSNPN and CDR2 SVGIG (reference sequence). The CDR3 is 17 residues long. CDR3 residues: CAWSVQGGIAGRKTQYF. CDR3 DNA: TGTGCCTGGAGTGTACAGGGGGGGATAGCGGGGCGCAAGACCCAGTACTTC.

V is TRBV14 and J is TRBJ2-7; D gene unclear. Per the germline V gene, CDR1 is SGHDN and CDR2 is FVKESK. There are 12 residues in the CDR3. Trimming removed 5 bases from V and 0 bases from J, with 5 bases in between. The CDR3 region is CASSAVSYEQYF. The CDR3 bases are TGTGCCAGCAGCGCGGTCTCCTACGAGCAGTACTTC. Supplemented by reference TRBV14 and TRBJ2-7, the full variable domain reads EAGVTQFPSHSVIEKGQTVTLRCDPISGHDNLYWYRRVMGKEIKFLLHFVKESKQDESGMPNNRFLAERTGGTYSTLKVQPAELEDSGVYFCASSAVSYEQYFGPGTRLTVT.

This clone is a singleton in its sample. The chain is built from TRBV5-1 and TRBJ1-6, with D unresolved. CDR3 length equals 13 residues. Germline CDR1 reads SGHRS; CDR2 reads YFSETQ. V lost 2 bases to trimming and J lost 7 bases, with 7 bases between them. The CDR3, as DNA: TGCGCCAGCAGCTTAGTCGGCAATTCACCCCTCCACTTT. It codes for CASSLVGNSPLHF.

The chain carries TRBV18 and TRBJ1-5, with 10 bases identical to TRBD1. CDR1 KGHSH and CDR2 LQKENI come from the germline V gene. CDR3 length: 15 amino acids. V gave up 6 bases and J gave up 1 base; unmatched junction bases: 3. The CDR3 coding sequence is TGTGCCAGCTCGCCGGGACAGGGGAGCAATCAGCCCCAGCATTTT. Its translation is CASSPGQGSNQPQHF.

This clone turned up a few times. The chain uses TRBV15 and TRBJ2-1; the D gene could be TRBD1 or TRBD2 (5 bases each). The germline V gene encodes CDR1 LNHNV and CDR2 YYDKDF (reference sequence). Trimming took 1 base from V and 5 from J, leaving 12 bases between them. The CDR3 has 15 amino acids. The CDR3 bases are TGTGCCACCAGCAGAGCGTTTGAGGGGAACAATGAGCAGTTCTTC. Amino acids: CATSRAFEGNNEQFF.

This sequence joins TRBV12-2 and TRBJ1-5. TRBV12-2 is recorded as a pseudogene. The CDR3 is 12 amino acids. The CDR3 DNA reads as TGTGCAACCGATCTATTTCACGGACCCCAGCATTTT. It translates to CATDLFHGPQHF.

This clone was seen a few times. The chain carries TRBV23-1 and TRBJ2-5, with TRBD2 matching 9 bases. TRBV23-1 is identified as an open reading frame with a role that is uncertain. This CDR3 region has 17 residues. The junction had 15 bases not matched to a gene; V was cut back by 5 bases and J by 5 bases. The CDR3 is CASSNSRRGGRGETQYF. The CDR3 DNA reads as TGCGCCAGCAGTAATAGTCGGCGGGGGGGCCGAGGGGAGACCCAGTACTTC.

A single count supports this clone. V usage is TRBV9 and J usage is TRBJ2-3; 7 bases are a match to TRBD1. V shed 3 bases and J 2 bases; nucleotides not matched to a gene: 6. The CDR3 loop spans 15 amino acids. Looked up from germline, CDR1 is SGDLS and CDR2 is YYNGEE. CDR3 in DNA: TGTGCCAGCAGCGGGGGACAGCGGACCACAGATACGCAGTATTTT. Translation gives CASSGGQRTTDTQYF.

The rearrangement joins TRBV27 to TRBJ2-1; a weak D match, TRBD2 (5 bases). Trimming cost V 8 bases and J 0 bases, with 11 bases left between them. CDR1 and CDR2 from the germline V gene are MNHEY and SMNVEV (reference sequence). CDR3 size: 14 residues. CDR3 loop: CASGLQSSYNEQFF. The CDR3, as DNA: TGTGCCAGCGGACTCCAGAGCTCCTACAATGAGCAGTTCTTC.